The 27 T cell receptor beta chains in this list originate from one sample, sequenced in a study of T-cell reconstitution after alpha-beta-depleted transplantation in children. Unique molecular identifiers were incorporated during preparation of the TCRbeta library. Via MiXCR, TCRdb re-called the PCR reads, giving one row per CDR3 protein. The sample carries fewer than 250,000 distinct CDR3 sequences, roughly 15% recorded once. Sequencing was performed on PBMCs, mostly from graft donor cells, taken 360 days after TCRalphabeta/CD19-depleted stem cell transplant. All receptors derive from a male patient aged 2 to 10 who had a stem cell transplant for acute lymphoblastic leukemia, so the T cells may come from the graft donor.

This clonotype was observed a handful of times. This chain links TRBV7-2 with TRBJ1-2; perhaps TRBD1 as D (5 bases). CDR1 SGHTA and CDR2 FQGNSA come from the germline V gene. The CDR3 loop spans 14 amino acids. Trimming took off 3 bases at V and 7 bases at J, with 15 bases between the two ends. Written as DNA, the CDR3 is TGTGCCAGCAGCTTGGCGGGGGGAACGGGTGGCTACACCTTC. Protein product: CASSLAGGTGGYTF.

Ten or more counts support this clonotype. The rearrangement joins TRBV12-3 or TRBV12-4 to TRBJ2-1, with no clear D. The ends were cut back, 3 bases at V and 9 bases at J, with 6 bases in the middle. CDR3 length equals 11 residues. The CDR3 DNA sequence: TGTGCCAGCAGTTTTGCCAGTGAGCAGTTCTTC. Protein sequence: CASSFASEQFF.

This clonotype was detected only a few times. V and J are TRBV7-6 and TRBJ1-1; D remains unclear. Per germline, CDR1 SGHVS and CDR2 FNYEAQ. The V gene lost 3 bases and the J gene lost 0 bases, with 20 bases spanning the gap. This CDR3 has 18 residues. CDR3 amino acids: CASSLGTAAHLMNTEAFF. As DNA, the CDR3 is TGTGCCAGCAGCTTGGGCACTGCCGCGCACCTAATGAACACTGAAGCTTTCTTT.

There are a few counts of this clonotype. CDR3 protein: CASSLRDRDTEAFF. Here the CDR3 DNA reads TGTGCCAGCAGCTTGCGGGACAGGGACACTGAAGCTTTCTTT. This chain uses TRBV7-9 with TRBJ1-1; 9 bases match TRBD1. Trimming took 3 bases from V and 3 from J; bases not matched to a gene: 2. Germline CDR1 SEHNR, CDR2 FQNEAQ (reference sequence). The CDR3 contains 14 residues.

There are a few counts of this clonotype. The chain combines TRBV6-4 with TRBJ1-1; TRBD1 matches at 8 bases. Germline V CDR1 and CDR2: MRHNA, SNTAGT. CDR3 length: 14 residues. Germline trimming cut 5 bases from V and 4 bases from J; bases unmatched to any gene: 6. The CDR3: CASSPRTGTTEAFF. DNA of the CDR3: TGTGCCAGCAGTCCGCGGACAGGGACCACTGAAGCTTTCTTT.

This clonotype was counted at least ten times. The rearrangement uses TRBV5-1 and TRBJ2-7; 7 nucleotides align to TRBD1. Trimming cost V 0 bases and J 4 bases; bases outside gene matches: 7. Germline CDR1 is SGHRS and CDR2 is YFSETQ. There are 15 residues in the CDR3. CDR3 region: CASSLEGQDLYEQYF. CDR3 bases: TGCGCCAGCAGCTTGGAAGGACAGGATCTTTACGAGCAGTACTTC. The entire variable domain, with the rest obtained from reference TRBV5-1 and TRBJ2-7, is as follows: KAGVTQTPRYLIKTRGQQVTLSCSPISGHRSVSWYQQTPGQGLQFLFEYFSETQRNKGNFPGRFSGRQFSNSRSEMNVSTLELGDSALYLCASSLEGQDLYEQYFGPGTRLTVT.

This clonotype came up a few times. The CDR3 DNA follows: TGTGCCAGCAGCCCCGACATCCCGGGACTAGCGTTTCGTTCTGAGCAGTTCTTC. As protein: CASSPDIPGLAFRSEQFF. This chain connects TRBV4-2 to TRBJ2-1, with 10 bases identical to TRBD2. The junction had 18 bases not matched to a gene; V was cut back by 4 bases and J by 9 bases. CDR1 is LGHNA and CDR2 is YNFKEQ in the germline V gene. CDR3 length equals 18 residues.

This clonotype was seen more than once but under ten times. The chain couples TRBV7-9 to TRBJ2-2; D tentatively reads TRBD1 or TRBD2 (6 bases each). CDR1 and CDR2 from the germline V gene are SEHNR and FQNEAQ (reference sequence). V was cut by 5 bases and J by 5 bases, with 12 bases left in between. The CDR3 length is 14 residues. CDR3 loop: CASSHRGRTGELFF. Written as DNA, the CDR3 is TGTGCCAGCAGCCACCGGGGGCGAACCGGGGAGCTGTTTTTT.

V is TRBV20-1 and J is TRBJ1-1, with D possibly matching TRBD1 (6 bases). The germline V and J ends were trimmed by 1 base and 1 base, with 13 bases remaining between them. CDR1 and CDR2 from the germline V gene are DFQATT and SNEGSKA (reference sequence). This CDR3 is built from 15 residues. CDR3 DNA: TGCAGTGCTAGAGTCGGGGGGCAGGAGAACACTGAAGCTTTCTTT. This sequence encodes CSARVGGQENTEAFF.

V gene TRBV12-3 or TRBV12-4 combines with J gene TRBJ2-7; 11 nucleotides align to TRBD1. The CDR3 contains 15 residues. Trimming removed 5 bases from V and 3 bases from J; junction bases left unmatched: 6. This chain's CDR3 is CASSRRGQGVYEQYF. The CDR3, as DNA: TGTGCCAGCAGTAGAAGGGGACAGGGGGTCTACGAGCAGTACTTC.

This clonotype was observed a few times. Here the CDR3 reads CASSQERWDQPQHF. CDR3 sequence (DNA): TGCGCCAGCAGCCAAGAGAGATGGGATCAGCCCCAGCATTTT. The J gene is TRBJ1-5, the V gene TRBV4-3; D gene uncertain. V dropped 0 bases and J dropped 5 bases, with 8 bases sitting between them. The CDR3 is 14 amino acids. CDR1 and CDR2 from the germline V gene are LGHNA and YSLEER.

The chain is built from TRBV15 and TRBJ1-2; 8 bases align to TRBD1. Germline V lookup: CDR1 LNHNV, CDR2 YYDKDF (reference sequence). This CDR3 spans 13 amino acids. The V and J ends lost 7 bases and 5 bases, in that order; junction bases with no gene match: 6. The CDR3 protein is CATTTTGEYGYTF. The CDR3 nucleotides are TGTGCCACCACTACGACAGGGGAATATGGCTACACCTTC.

The chain joins TRBV12-3 or TRBV12-4 to TRBJ2-3; D not certain. This CDR3 comprises 14 residues. V dropped 5 bases and J dropped 0 bases, with 9 bases sitting between them. The chain's CDR3 is CASSPFGSTDTQYF. DNA of the CDR3: TGTGCCAGCAGTCCCTTCGGGAGCACAGATACGCAGTATTTT.

On this clonotype itself: Lacking the conserved final phenylalanine or tryptophan, this CDR3 likely reflects a read error. V and J are TRBV5-1 and TRBJ1-1; D is unclear. The CDR3 covers 12 residues. Germline CDR1 reads SGHRS; CDR2 reads YFSETQ. The germline V and J ends were trimmed by 0 bases and 5 bases, with 5 bases remaining between them. CDR3: CASSLDSTEAFY. CDR3 DNA: TGCGCCAGCAGCTTGGACTCAACTGAAGCTTTCTAT.

The V and J genes are TRBV7-2 and TRBJ2-3; D is possibly TRBD2 (7 bases). The V gene lost 7 bases and the J gene lost 5 bases, with 19 bases spanning the gap. There are 15 residues in the CDR3. Per germline, CDR1 SGHTA and CDR2 FQGNSA. For the CDR3, the DNA is TGTGCCAGCACCCCTTTGGGGGGGCCACAAGATACGCAGTATTTT. It translates to CASTPLGGPQDTQYF.

This chain connects TRBV7-9 to TRBJ1-2; no firm D call. The V and J ends lost 0 bases and 6 bases respectively, with 11 bases between them. The germline V gene encodes CDR1 SEHNR and CDR2 FQNEAQ (reference sequence). CDR3 length equals 14 residues. The CDR3 reads CASSLAEGWHGYTF. The CDR3 DNA reads as TGTGCCAGCAGCTTAGCCGAGGGTTGGCATGGCTACACCTTC.

This chain uses TRBV10-3 with TRBJ2-1; 11 bases match TRBD1. Per the germline V gene, CDR1 is ENHRY and CDR2 is SYGVKD. The CDR3 has 13 residues. The ends lost 10 bases at V and 8 bases at J; junction bases unmatched: 7. The CDR3 DNA sequence: TGTGCCACCACGGGACAGGGGGAGGATGAGCAGTTCTTC. As protein: CATTGQGEDEQFF.

This clonotype was found a few times. The chain carries TRBV6-2 or TRBV6-3 and TRBJ2-7; D gene uncertain. Trimming cost V 2 bases and J 5 bases, with 19 bases left between them. This CDR3 has 16 amino acids. Germline CDR1 and CDR2: MNHEY and SVGEGT. CDR3 DNA: TGTGCCAGCAGTTACGGAAGGGATTTTTTCTTCGACGAGCAGTACTTC. Its protein is CASSYGRDFFFDEQYF.

This clonotype was recorded a few times. V gene TRBV6-5 combines with J gene TRBJ2-4; TRBD1 matches 7 bases. V trimming: 4 bases; J trimming: 6 bases; junction bases outside the gene matches: 9. Germline CDR1 reads MNHEY; CDR2 reads SVGAGI. CDR3 size: 15 residues. The DNA of the CDR3 is TGTGCCAGCAGTTTGGGACAGACTCTAGGAAACATTCAGTACTTC. Protein: CASSLGQTLGNIQYF.

This clonotype was detected ten times or more. The chain combines TRBV5-1 with TRBJ2-3, with 8 bases lining up with TRBD1. Germline values: CDR1 SGHRS, CDR2 YFSETQ. V trimming: 0 bases; J trimming: 2 bases; junction bases outside the gene matches: 5. The CDR3 contains 16 residues. Here the CDR3 DNA reads TGCGCCAGCAGCTTGGAGAGGACAGGGTTCACAGATACGCAGTATTTT. It translates to CASSLERTGFTDTQYF. Drawing the rest from reference TRBV5-1 and TRBJ2-3, the complete variable domain is KAGVTQTPRYLIKTRGQQVTLSCSPISGHRSVSWYQQTPGQGLQFLFEYFSETQRNKGNFPGRFSGRQFSNSRSEMNVSTLELGDSALYLCASSLERTGFTDTQYFGPGTRLTVL.

This clonotype appeared many times. The chain employs TRBV7-2 and TRBJ2-1, with 8 bases fitting TRBD2. V was clipped by 2 bases and J by 2 bases; unmatched bases: 5. The CDR3 extends over 16 amino acids. Germline assignment: CDR1 SGHTA and CDR2 FQGNSA. CDR3 DNA sequence: TGTGCCAGCAGCTTATACCCAGCGGGAGCCTACAATGAGCAGTTCTTC. Its translation is CASSLYPAGAYNEQFF.

This clonotype showed up just a few times. The chain is built from TRBV4-2 and TRBJ1-5; no reliable D call. The CDR3 totals 18 residues. Trimming took off 0 bases at V and 6 bases at J, with 21 bases between the two ends. CDR1 LGHNA and CDR2 YNFKEQ come from the germline V gene. For the CDR3, the DNA is TGTGCCAGCAGCCAAGATAAGGGTCAGATGAGGGAGGGTCAGCCCCAGCATTTT. Protein product: CASSQDKGQMREGQPQHF.

This sequence joins TRBV7-9 and TRBJ1-3; D gene unclear. V was pared by 3 bases and J by 0 bases, with 9 bases between. Germline assignment: CDR1 SEHNR and CDR2 FQNEAQ (reference sequence). The CDR3 sequence is 15 residues long. CDR3 loop: CASSLQPSSGNTIYF. The CDR3 DNA sequence: TGTGCCAGCAGCTTGCAACCGAGCTCTGGAAACACCATATATTTT.

Ten or more counts support this clonotype. The rearrangement links TRBV4-2 to TRBJ1-1; D not resolved. This CDR3 spans 19 amino acids. The V end lost 1 base, the J end lost 1 base, and 22 bases lay between the germline ends. Per germline, CDR1 LGHNA and CDR2 YNFKEQ. The CDR3, as DNA: TGTGCCAGCAGCCAAGTTAAGACCAAAATATCCGGGAGGAACACTGAAGCTTTCTTT. It specifies CASSQVKTKISGRNTEAFF.

This clonotype showed up just a few times. This rearrangement joins TRBV7-6 to TRBJ1-1; D ambiguous. Germline V gene data show CDR1 as SGHVS and CDR2 as FNYEAQ. The CDR3 has 15 residues. V shed 1 base and J shed 1 base, with 10 bases lying between them. CDR3 loop: CASSLDHQANTEAFF. The CDR3 coding sequence is TGTGCCAGCAGCTTAGACCATCAAGCGAACACTGAAGCTTTCTTT.

Regarding this clonotype: Given a much more abundant clone one base away, this may be a read error. This chain links TRBV6-1 with TRBJ1-5; a possible D gene is TRBD1 (6 bases). The V end lost 4 bases, the J end lost 3 bases, and 10 bases lay between the germline ends. The CDR3 spans 14 residues. Per germline, CDR1 MNHNS and CDR2 SASEGT. The CDR3 DNA is TGTGCCAGCAGTGTTTGGGGGGCCAATCAGCCCCAGCATTTT. The encoded protein is CASSVWGANQPQHF.

This chain connects TRBV4-2 to TRBJ1-5, with D tentatively TRBD1 (6 bases). Trimming removed 5 bases at V and 5 bases at J, with 13 bases between. Germline lookup yields CDR1 LGHNA and CDR2 YNFKEQ. This CDR3 contains 14 residues. CDR3 nucleotide sequence: TGTGCCAGCAGCTCCGGGCCAGGGGATCAGCCCCAGCATTTT. Translating gives CASSSGPGDQPQHF.